This T cell receptor (beta chain) was captured in a study of patients and donors after allogeneic stem cell transplantation. MiXCR, applied by TCRdb to the RT-PCR reads, yields one record per CDR3 protein. This table holds tens of thousands of distinct CDR3 sequences, about 5% found once. Sequencing used blood, either unsorted or a sorted T cell fraction (not recorded which). This TCR came from a human donor who was either an allogeneic HSCT recipient or a stem cell or donor lymphocyte infusion donor (not recorded which). It is not recorded whose cells these are; they may come from a transplant donor.

The DNA for the CDR3 is TGTGCCAGCTCATCCCTCACAGATACGCAGTATTTT. Protein: CASSSLTDTQYF. This chain uses TRBV18 with TRBJ2-3; D unresolved. This CDR3 spans 12 amino acids. Trimming removed 5 bases at V and 2 bases at J, with 5 bases between. Germline assignment: CDR1 KGHSH and CDR2 LQKENI.